Sequencing of this T cell receptor beta chain was carried out in a study of cytomegalovirus exposure and HLA in healthy donors. Per germline, CDR1 MNHEY and CDR2 SMNVEV (reference sequence). V was trimmed by 4 bases and J by 1 base, leaving 10 bases between them. This CDR3 has 14 residues. Amplification used 60 Vbeta primers and 13 Jbeta primers. Assay: immunoSEQ multiplex PCR; the TCRdb copy retains only in-frame clones and omits some. The sample records 150,000 to 200,000 clones, 65% to 80% being singletons. The chain is built from TRBV27 and TRBJ1-1, with D hard to call. The clonotype originates from a man between 18 and 35 years old in good health and CMV-seropositive. Sequencing was done on a sample of PBMCs. The CDR3, as DNA: TGTGCCAGCAGTTACACCAAAGAGAACACTGAAGCTTTCTTT. It specifies CASSYTKENTEAFF.